Each of the 32 T cell receptor beta chains below was sequenced from the same sample in a study of a mutant IDH1 vaccine in newly diagnosed glioma. Some clones are missing from TCRdb's copy, which holds only in-frame ones; the method was immunoSEQ multiplex PCR. The sample lists more than 50,000 clones; 80% were seen once. Their antigens are not known. Noted time point: week 11, during vaccination. Each dose delivered 300 ug of mutant IDH1 20-mer peptide subcutaneously with imiquimod. The material was PBMCs, obtained from a glioma patient whose treatment included an IDH1 peptide vaccine. Receptors were obtained from a man aged 45 to 65 with glioma.

The J gene is TRBJ2-7, the V gene TRBV23-1; 13 nucleotides agree with TRBD2. TRBV23-1 is flagged as an ORF with uncertain function. The CDR3 has 18 amino acids. J gave up 3 bases and V 2 bases, and 10 bases lay outside the gene matches. For the CDR3, the DNA is TGCGCCAGCAGTCAACGTAAACCCGGGACTAGCGGGGACTACGAGCAGTACTTC. It encodes CASSQRKPGTSGDYEQYF.

CDR3 loop: CANSRRGGSDYGYTF. Written as DNA, the CDR3 is TGTGCCAACAGCCGCAGGGGAGGGAGCGACTATGGCTACACCTTC. The V and J genes are TRBV10-3 and TRBJ1-2; D possibly corresponds to TRBD1 (6 bases). From germline, CDR1 is ENHRY and CDR2 SYGVKD. The CDR3 contains 15 residues. V was trimmed by 10 bases and J by 3 bases, leaving 21 bases between them.

The V and J genes are TRBV28 and TRBJ2-2; no clear D gene. Trimming left V 5 bases short and J 2 bases short, with 9 bases between. This CDR3 contains 14 residues. The germline gives CDR1 MDHEN, CDR2 SYDVKM. The CDR3 region has the DNA TGTGCCAGCAGTCCCTACATCAACACCGGGGAGCTGTTTTTT. Translation: CASSPYINTGELFF.

V and J are TRBV30 and TRBJ2-7; perhaps TRBD1 as D (5 bases). CDR3 length equals 13 residues. V gave up 3 bases and J gave up 5 bases, with 14 bases separating them. From germline, CDR1 is GTSNPN and CDR2 SVGIG (reference sequence). CDR3: CAWRPDSADEQYF. CDR3 sequence (DNA): TGTGCCTGGAGACCCGACAGCGCAGACGAGCAGTACTTC.

J is TRBJ1-1 and V is TRBV2; D gene ambiguous. The germline gives CDR1 SNHLY, CDR2 FYNNEI. Trimming removed 3 bases from V and 7 bases from J, with 3 bases in between. The CDR3 covers 10 residues. CDR3 nucleotide sequence: TGTGCCAGCAGTGACAGTGAAGCTTTCTTT. It encodes CASSDSEAFF.

A single count supports this clone. The CDR3 reads CASSEVQGTDTQYF. In DNA, the CDR3 is TGTGCCAGCAGTGAAGTTCAGGGCACAGATACGCAGTATTTT. The chain joins TRBV6-1 to TRBJ2-3, with D uncertain. This CDR3 contains 14 residues. Trimming shortened V by 1 base and J by 1 base, and 6 bases separated the two germline ends. Germline V lookup: CDR1 MNHNS, CDR2 SASEGT.

This clone was seen just once. The rearrangement uses TRBV10-1 and TRBJ2-4; a possible D gene is TRBD2 (6 bases). The CDR3 totals 14 residues. The germline V and J ends were trimmed by 8 bases and 6 bases, with 17 bases remaining between them. Per the germline V gene, CDR1 is WNHNN and CDR2 is SYGVQD (reference sequence). The DNA of the CDR3 is TGCGCCAGCGGTACACGGGGGATCATAAACATTCAGTACTTC. Translating gives CASGTRGIINIQYF.

The rearrangement uses TRBV7-2 and TRBJ2-7, with TRBD2 matching over 7 bases. J gave up 13 bases and V 7 bases, and 13 bases lay outside the gene matches. Germline assignment: CDR1 SGHTA and CDR2 FQGNSA. CDR3 length: 12 residues. The CDR3, as DNA: TGTGCCAGCAAGGCCCCGGCGGGAGTAGAATACTTC. It specifies CASKAPAGVEYF. Together with reference TRBV7-2 and TRBJ2-7, the CDR3 gives the full variable domain: GAGVSQSPSNKVTEKGKDVELRCDPISGHTALYWYRQSLGQGLEFLIYFQGNSAPDKSGLPSDRFSAERTGGSVSTLTIQRTQQEDSAVYLCASKAPAGVEYFGPGTRLTVT.

J is TRBJ2-1 and V is TRBV11-3, with TRBD2 as a possible D gene (5 bases). V dropped 1 base and J dropped 7 bases, with 11 bases sitting between them. Germline V gene sequence: CDR1 SGHNT, CDR2 YENEEA. The CDR3 has 14 amino acids. The CDR3 sequence: CASSLGSPGNEQFF. The DNA for the CDR3 is TGTGCCAGCAGCTTAGGGTCTCCGGGAAATGAGCAGTTCTTC.

This clone was seen a single time. The gene calls are TRBV5-1 and TRBJ1-6; 12 bases are a match to TRBD1. The V segment lost 1 base and the J segment 9 bases; nucleotides outside the gene matches: 2. Per germline, CDR1 SGHRS and CDR2 YFSETQ. The CDR3 sequence is 15 residues long. DNA of the CDR3: TGCGCCAGCAGCTTGAAGGGACAGGGGGCTTCACCCCTCCACTTT. Translating it yields CASSLKGQGASPLHF.

This rearrangement joins TRBV19 to TRBJ2-1, with 9 bases matching TRBD2. Germline loops: CDR1 LNHDA, CDR2 SQIVND (reference sequence). V shed 3 bases, J shed 10 bases, and the junction held 4 bases outside the gene matches. The CDR3 sequence is 13 residues long. The CDR3 is CASSMGLAGEQFF. The CDR3 DNA reads as TGTGCCAGTAGTATGGGGCTAGCGGGGGAGCAGTTCTTC.

The V and J genes are TRBV4-1 and TRBJ2-1; D unresolved. Germline V gene data show CDR1 as MGHRA and CDR2 as YSYEKL. The CDR3 runs to 16 residues. Trimming removed 0 bases from V and 4 bases from J, with 13 bases in between. This CDR3 reads CASSQDPPPTYNEQFF. The CDR3 bases are TGCGCCAGCAGCCAAGATCCCCCCCCCACTTACAATGAGCAGTTCTTC.

The CDR3: CSVGRFGAGEQFF. CDR3 DNA: TGCAGCGTGGGTCGCTTTGGGGCGGGTGAGCAGTTCTTC. The rearrangement links TRBV29-1 to TRBJ2-1; D assignment may be TRBD1 or TRBD2 (5 bases each). The CDR3 consists of 13 residues. V lost 6 bases to trimming and J lost 9 bases, with 18 bases between them. The germline V gene has CDR1 SQVTM and CDR2 ANQGSEA.

This chain joins TRBV9 and TRBJ1-3, with D perhaps TRBD1 (6 bases). CDR1 and CDR2 from the germline V gene are SGDLS and YYNGEE. CDR3 length: 17 amino acids. Trimming removed 5 bases at V and 4 bases at J, with 22 bases between. CDR3 protein: CASSHPLAGGSGNTIYF. The CDR3 DNA is TGTGCCAGCAGTCATCCCCTAGCGGGGGGCTCAGGAAACACCATATATTTT. Drawing the rest from reference TRBV9 and TRBJ1-3, the complete variable domain is DSGVTQTPKHLITATGQRVTLRCSPRSGDLSVYWYQQSLDQGLQFLIQYYNGEERAKGNILERFSAQQFPDLHSELNLSSLELGDSALYFCASSHPLAGGSGNTIYFGEGSWLTVV.

The chain has TRBV2 and TRBJ1-5, with TRBD1 matching 9 bases. CDR1 SNHLY and CDR2 FYNNEI come from the germline V gene. J gave up 0 bases and V 5 bases, and 11 bases lay outside the gene matches. The CDR3 has 18 residues. CDR3 sequence reads: CASSSRDRAAYSNQPQHF. In nucleotides, the CDR3 is TGTGCCAGCAGTTCCCGGGACAGGGCCGCTTATAGCAATCAGCCCCAGCATTTT.

The V and J genes are TRBV2 and TRBJ2-2; TRBD1 agrees at 9 bases. The CDR3 is 15 amino acids. Unmatched junction bases numbered 7, after V lost 4 bases and J lost 7 bases. Per the germline V gene, CDR1 is SNHLY and CDR2 is FYNNEI. Here the CDR3 reads CASSGGQGEIGELFF. The CDR3 bases are TGTGCCAGCAGTGGGGGACAGGGAGAGATCGGGGAGCTGTTTTTT.

This clone occurred once. The rearrangement uses TRBV7-2 and TRBJ2-2; possible D gene TRBD1, 6 bases. Germline CDR1 is SGHTA and CDR2 is FQGNSA. Trimming shortened V by 5 bases and J by 0 bases, and 10 bases separated the two germline ends. The CDR3 contains 15 residues. CDR3 loop: CASSPGHSNTGELFF. CDR3 in DNA: TGTGCCAGCAGCCCGGGACACTCGAACACCGGGGAGCTGTTTTTT.

This clone came up a few times. The chain employs TRBV5-1 and TRBJ1-4, with 7 bases that match TRBD1. Trimming cost V 4 bases and J 7 bases; bases outside gene matches: 7. This CDR3 has 14 residues. From germline, CDR1 is SGHRS and CDR2 YFSETQ. In DNA form, the CDR3 reads TGCGCCAGCAGCCCAGGACAGGCTGTTGAAAAACTGTTTTTT. Encoded protein: CASSPGQAVEKLFF. The complete variable domain, with remaining parts taken from reference TRBV5-1 and TRBJ1-4, reads KAGVTQTPRYLIKTRGQQVTLSCSPISGHRSVSWYQQTPGQGLQFLFEYFSETQRNKGNFPGRFSGRQFSNSRSEMNVSTLELGDSALYLCASSPGQAVEKLFFGSGTQLSVL.

The CDR3 region is CASSPGYSGNTIYF. In DNA form, the CDR3 reads TGTGCCAGCTCCCCGGGGTACTCTGGAAACACCATATATTTT. The genes are TRBV18 and TRBJ1-3; D uncertain. The CDR3 runs 14 residues. Trimming shortened V by 6 bases and J by 0 bases, and 9 bases separated the two germline ends. Germline assignment: CDR1 KGHSH and CDR2 LQKENI.

This chain links TRBV29-1 with TRBJ1-1; no definite D call. The germline CDR1 and CDR2 sequences are SQVTM and ANQGSEA. This CDR3 is built from 10 residues. V was clipped by 4 bases and J by 6 bases, with 6 bases between them. CDR3 sequence reads: CSVVGSEAFF. Here the CDR3 DNA reads TGCAGCGTTGTAGGTTCTGAAGCTTTCTTT.

V and J are TRBV13 and TRBJ2-1, with D uncertain. Germline V lookup: CDR1 PRHDT, CDR2 FYEKMQ (reference sequence). V lost 5 bases and J 9 bases, leaving 11 bases between the germline ends. The CDR3 has 12 amino acids. CDR3 nucleotides: TGTGCCAGCAGCCCCCAGTGGGGTGAGCAGTTCTTC. Protein product: CASSPQWGEQFF.

V gene TRBV2 combines with J gene TRBJ2-7, with a tentative D call TRBD2 (5 bases). V lost 6 bases, J lost 3 bases, and 9 bases lay in between. The CDR3 contains 12 residues. Germline CDR1 reads SNHLY; CDR2 reads FYNNEI. CDR3 protein: CASRAEGYEQYF. Here the CDR3 DNA reads TGTGCCAGCAGAGCCGAGGGCTACGAGCAGTACTTC.

This clone was picked up one time. This chain links TRBV5-6 with TRBJ1-6; TRBD1 agrees at 7 bases. Germline-derived CDR1 and CDR2 are SGHDT and YYEEEE. CDR3 length: 15 amino acids. Losses at the gene ends were 4 bases for V and 8 bases for J; bases not matched to a gene: 9. CDR3 in DNA: TGTGCCAGCAGCAGCAAACAGGGGACGCATTCACCCCTCCACTTT. Encoded protein: CASSSKQGTHSPLHF.

The chain couples TRBV5-4 to TRBJ1-6, with a possible D match to TRBD1 (5 bases). CDR3 length: 15 amino acids. Per germline, CDR1 SGHNT and CDR2 YYREEE (reference sequence). V lost 2 bases and J 4 bases, leaving 10 bases between the germline ends. This chain's CDR3 is CASSFGTAYNSPLHF. CDR3 DNA: TGTGCCAGCAGCTTTGGGACGGCTTATAATTCACCCCTCCACTTT.

This chain links TRBV7-9 with TRBJ2-7, with D perhaps TRBD2 (6 bases). The ends were cut back, 5 bases at V and 7 bases at J, with 15 bases in the middle. This CDR3 region has 13 residues. Germline V gives CDR1 SEHNR, CDR2 FQNEAQ (reference sequence). CDR3 amino acids: CASSAAGLLEQYF. Written as DNA, the CDR3 is TGTGCCAGCAGCGCAGCGGGCCTCTTGGAGCAGTACTTC.

The chain couples TRBV10-1 to TRBJ2-7; the match to TRBD2 covers 7 bases. Looked up from germline, CDR1 is WNHNN and CDR2 is SYGVQD (reference sequence). The CDR3 length is 13 residues. J gave up 1 base and V 7 bases, and 4 bases lay outside the gene matches. The CDR3 coding sequence is TGCGCCAGCAATGCTAGCGGATCCTACGAGCAGTACTTC. Protein: CASNASGSYEQYF.

By proportion, this clone is medium-sized. The genes are TRBV9 and TRBJ2-3; either TRBD1 or TRBD2 may supply D (6 bases each). The CDR3 length is 18 residues. Trimming removed 0 bases at V and 4 bases at J, with 21 bases between. CDR1 is SGDLS, CDR2 YYNGEE, per germline. The chain's CDR3 is CASSVGIGRGPFADTQYF. The CDR3 nucleotides are TGTGCCAGCAGCGTAGGAATCGGCCGGGGGCCCTTTGCAGATACGCAGTATTTT.

This chain uses TRBV5-1 with TRBJ1-1; 7 bases align to TRBD1. This CDR3 spans 14 amino acids. Trimming took 5 bases from V and 0 from J; bases not matched to a gene: 4. Germline CDR1 is SGHRS and CDR2 is YFSETQ. The CDR3 region is CASSTGEMNTEAFF. DNA for the CDR3: TGCGCCAGCAGTACAGGGGAGATGAACACTGAAGCTTTCTTT. Complete variable domain (other parts from reference TRBV5-1 and TRBJ1-1): KAGVTQTPRYLIKTRGQQVTLSCSPISGHRSVSWYQQTPGQGLQFLFEYFSETQRNKGNFPGRFSGRQFSNSRSEMNVSTLELGDSALYLCASSTGEMNTEAFFGQGTRLTVV.

This clone showed up just once. The chain combines TRBV7-2 with TRBJ2-1; D unresolved. The CDR3 has 13 amino acids. Germline-derived CDR1 and CDR2 are SGHTA and FQGNSA. V lost 2 bases to trimming and J lost 6 bases, with 8 bases between them. CDR3 amino acids: CASSLSRRNEQFF. The DNA of the CDR3 is TGTGCCAGCAGCTTATCCAGGCGCAATGAGCAGTTCTTC.

The table lists this clone with a few counts. The chain joins TRBV18 to TRBJ1-5, with a tentative D call TRBD1 (5 bases). CDR1 and CDR2 (germline): KGHSH, LQKENI. The CDR3 loop spans 15 amino acids. V shed 3 bases and J shed 4 bases, with 13 bases lying between them. The CDR3 nucleotides read TGTGCCAGCTCACCTCCGGGACGGGGGAATCAGCCCCAGCATTTT. Its protein is CASSPPGRGNQPQHF.

The genes are TRBV20-1 and TRBJ1-4; no definite D call. V was trimmed by 1 base and J by 8 bases, leaving 5 bases between them. The germline gives CDR1 DFQATT, CDR2 SNEGSKA (reference sequence). CDR3 length equals 11 residues. The CDR3: CSARGYEKLFF. CDR3 nucleotides: TGCAGTGCTAGAGGATACGAAAAACTGTTTTTT.

This clone has only one observation. V usage is TRBV21-1 and J usage is TRBJ2-7. TRBV21-1 is reported as a pseudogene. The CDR3 length is 14 residues. The CDR3 loop reads CASSENRDLHEQYF. Written as DNA, the CDR3 is TGTGCCAGCAGCGAGAACCGGGACCTCCACGAGCAGTACTTC.